This T cell receptor (beta chain) was recorded in a study of cytomegalovirus exposure and HLA in healthy donors. The CDR3 consists of 15 residues. Trimming cost V 6 bases and J 0 bases, with 14 bases left between them. Germline lookup yields CDR1 MDHEN and CDR2 SYDVKM. Libraries were prepared by immunoSEQ multiplex PCR; TCRdb keeps only in-frame clonotypes and omits some of them. The sample includes 130,000 to 150,000 clones, 70% to 90% of them seen just once. Specimen: PBMCs. This sequence was found in a woman under 30 in good health and CMV-seropositive. The chain has TRBV28 and TRBJ1-1; D is perhaps TRBD1 (5 bases). The CDR3 DNA reads as TGTGCCAGCAGCGTCTTAGACAGCCTGAACACTGAAGCTTTCTTT. It translates to CASSVLDSLNTEAFF.